Given below is one T cell receptor (beta chain) in context. This sample stems from a study of STAT5B mutations in CD4+ large granular lymphocyte leukemia. The CDR3 sequence is 14 residues long. V shed 3 bases and J shed 2 bases, with 11 bases lying between them. The germline gives CDR1 SGHTA, CDR2 FQGNSA. The method was immunoSEQ multiplex PCR; TCRdb's version includes in-frame clones alone and lacks a portion of them. The profile covers about 32,000 clones, with around four fifths appearing a single time and around 4.4% taken by the ten largest. The sample comprised CD4+ T cells from blood buffy coats. This TCR was recovered from a human donor in good health. This chain connects TRBV7-2 to TRBJ2-7; possible D gene TRBD2, 6 bases. The CDR3 DNA reads TGTGCCAGCAGCTTCAACTTAGCGGCCTACGAGCAGTACTTC. Amino acid sequence: CASSFNLAAYEQYF.